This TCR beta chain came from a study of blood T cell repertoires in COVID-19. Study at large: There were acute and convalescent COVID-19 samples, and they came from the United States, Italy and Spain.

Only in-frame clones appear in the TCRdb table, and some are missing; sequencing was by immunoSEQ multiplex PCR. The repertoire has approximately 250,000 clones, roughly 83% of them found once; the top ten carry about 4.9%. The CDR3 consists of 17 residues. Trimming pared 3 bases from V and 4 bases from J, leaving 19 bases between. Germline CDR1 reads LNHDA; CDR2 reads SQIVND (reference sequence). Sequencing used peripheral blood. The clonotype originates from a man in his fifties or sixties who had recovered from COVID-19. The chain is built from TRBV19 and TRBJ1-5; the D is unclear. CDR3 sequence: CASSIWELAPANQPQHF. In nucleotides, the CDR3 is TGTGCCAGTAGTATTTGGGAGCTGGCGCCGGCTAATCAGCCCCAGCATTTT.